This entry lists 18 T cell receptor beta chains sequenced from one sample in a study of human thymus T cells. TCRdb's copy holds only in-frame clones and misses some; the assay was immunoSEQ multiplex PCR. Here the sample spans tens of thousands of clones, roughly 94% being singletons. Thymus was obtained from resections taken during corrective heart surgery. The sequenced sample was thymus tissue. Receptor source: a girl less than two years old with a congenital heart defect but otherwise immunologically healthy.

The V call is TRBV28, the J call TRBJ1-2; no firm D call. The CDR3 has 12 amino acids. V lost 6 bases, J lost 5 bases, and 10 bases lay in between. Germline CDR1 is MDHEN and CDR2 is SYDVKM. The DNA of the CDR3 is TGTGCCAGCAGCCCGGGATGGTATGGCTACACCTTC. It specifies CASSPGWYGYTF.

J is TRBJ2-2 and V is TRBV10-2; D not certain. This CDR3 contains 15 residues. The V end lost 6 bases, the J end lost 4 bases, and 15 bases lay between the germline ends. Germline V gives CDR1 WSHSY, CDR2 SAAADI. The DNA for the CDR3 is TGCGCCAGCAGGGTCCTGACTTCGGGCACCGGGGAGCTGTTTTTT. Its protein is CASRVLTSGTGELFF.

The CDR3 bases are TGCGCCAGCAGCCAATATAGCGGGAGAGGACCCAATGAGCAGTTCTTC. Translating it yields CASSQYSGRGPNEQFF. The gene calls are TRBV4-3 and TRBJ2-1, with TRBD2 identical over 9 bases. The CDR3 consists of 16 residues. Germline V CDR1 and CDR2: LGHNA, YSLEER. V lost 2 bases, J lost 6 bases, and 8 bases stayed unmatched.

This sequence joins TRBV5-4 and TRBJ2-2, with D possibly matching TRBD2 (6 bases). The V end lost 4 bases, the J end lost 0 bases, and 7 bases lay between the germline ends. There are 14 residues in the CDR3. Germline lookup yields CDR1 SGHNT and CDR2 YYREEE (reference sequence). The CDR3 here is CASSPGANTGELFF. Written as DNA, the CDR3 is TGTGCCAGCAGCCCGGGGGCGAACACCGGGGAGCTGTTTTTT.

CDR3 coding DNA: TGTGCCAGCAGTTTCCGGGACACATGTCCGAGTAGCAATCAGCCCCAGCATTTT. Its translation: CASSFRDTCPSSNQPQHF. This sequence joins TRBV28 and TRBJ1-5, with D tentatively TRBD1 (6 bases). The CDR3 has 18 amino acids. Trimming left V 3 bases short and J 0 bases short, with 18 bases between. The V gene's germline CDR1 is MDHEN and CDR2 SYDVKM.

The chain couples TRBV1 to TRBJ1-4; the table calls TRBD1, which could not be checked here. TRBV1 is assigned pseudogene status. The CDR3 sequence is 18 residues long. The CDR3 reads CTSSQHPDRWATNEKLFF. CDR3 DNA: TGCACCAGCAGCCAACATCCGGACAGGTGGGCAACTAATGAAAAACTGTTTTTT.

The chain combines TRBV6-4 with TRBJ2-2, with D uncertain. The CDR3 is made up of 18 amino acids. V was cut by 2 bases and J by 1 base, with 17 bases left in between. Germline lookup yields CDR1 MRHNA and CDR2 SNTAGT. The CDR3 here is CASSDAASPHRNTGELFF. The CDR3 nucleotides read TGTGCCAGCAGTGACGCCGCTTCCCCACACAGGAACACCGGGGAGCTGTTTTTT.

The CDR3: CASAHKSSGGTAYTEAFF. The CDR3 DNA follows: TGTGCCAGCGCCCATAAAAGTTCGGGGGGGACGGCCTACACTGAAGCTTTCTTT. This sequence joins TRBV7-2 and TRBJ1-1; maybe TRBD1 (5 bases). There are 18 residues in the CDR3. The ends were cut back, 8 bases at V and 3 bases at J, with 28 bases in the middle. Germline V lookup: CDR1 SGHTA, CDR2 FQGNSA.

The CDR3 bases are TGTGCCAGCAGGATGACTAGCGGATTTGCATTGGATACGCAGTATTTT. Encoded protein: CASRMTSGFALDTQYF. The chain joins TRBV27 to TRBJ2-3; 9 nucleotides align to TRBD2. CDR1 and CDR2 (germline): MNHEY, SMNVEV (reference sequence). The CDR3 length is 16 residues. With 6 bases clipped from V and 6 bases from J, the junction kept 13 bases outside the gene matches.

In this sample, this clone turned up once. This chain uses TRBV6-5 with TRBJ2-7, with unresolved D. Per germline, CDR1 MNHEY and CDR2 SVGAGI. This CDR3 has 15 amino acids. With 2 bases removed from V and 2 bases from J, the gap between germline ends came to 13 bases. CDR3 sequence reads: CASSYRHGETYEQYF. The CDR3 coding sequence is TGTGCCAGCAGTTACCGACATGGGGAAACCTACGAGCAGTACTTC.

The chain couples TRBV27 to TRBJ2-3, with 8 bases aligning to TRBD2. V shed 6 bases and J 1 base; nucleotides not matched to a gene: 6. The CDR3 spans 15 residues. Per the germline V gene, CDR1 is MNHEY and CDR2 is SMNVEV (reference sequence). This chain's CDR3 is CASSPGTRGTDTQYF. The DNA for the CDR3 is TGTGCCAGCAGCCCCGGGACTAGAGGCACAGATACGCAGTATTTT.

The V gene is TRBV4-2, the J gene TRBJ2-3, with 9 positions matching TRBD2. The CDR3 is made up of 17 amino acids. Germline values: CDR1 LGHNA, CDR2 YNFKEQ. With V trimmed by 1 base and J by 7 bases, 12 bases remained unmatched. In DNA form, the CDR3 reads TGTGCCAGCAGCCAAGGCTCCCGAGCGGGAGGTGAAAATACGCAGTATTTT. Its translation: CASSQGSRAGGENTQYF.

This chain uses TRBV25-1 with TRBJ1-2, with 7 bases matching TRBD1. Germline V gene sequence: CDR1 MGHDK, CDR2 SYGVNS. Trimming cost V 7 bases and J 4 bases; bases outside gene matches: 9. This CDR3 has 14 amino acids. Here the CDR3 reads CASTPQTGPYGYTF. CDR3 DNA: TGTGCCAGCACCCCCCAGACAGGGCCCTATGGCTACACCTTC.

The CDR3 DNA is TGCGCCAGCAGCCAAGGGGGACAGACCCTCTATGGCTACACCTTC. Its protein product is CASSQGGQTLYGYTF. This chain joins TRBV4-1 and TRBJ1-2, with 7 bases lining up with TRBD1. CDR1 is MGHRA, CDR2 YSYEKL, per germline. After removal of 1 base from V and 4 bases from J, the junction contained 6 bases not matched to a gene. The length of the CDR3 is 15 residues.

A single count supports this clone. The rearrangement joins TRBV14 to TRBJ2-1, with 11 bases that match TRBD2. CDR1 and CDR2 from the germline V gene are SGHDN and FVKESK. The trim removed 3 bases at V and 7 bases at J, leaving 11 bases unmatched. The CDR3 runs to 17 residues. DNA for the CDR3: TGTGCCAGCAGCCAGGGTTATAGCGGGAGGGTGAGGAATGAGCAGTTCTTC. It specifies CASSQGYSGRVRNEQFF.

The CDR3 DNA follows: TGTGCCAGCAGCCCCAAGGGGGGCGACTATGGCTACACCTTC. Encoded protein: CASSPKGGDYGYTF. This chain joins TRBV7-9 and TRBJ1-2; TRBD1 might be the D (6 bases). The V gene lost 5 bases and the J gene lost 3 bases, with 13 bases spanning the gap. Germline V gene sequence: CDR1 SEHNR, CDR2 FQNEAQ (reference sequence). This CDR3 is 14 amino acids long.

The rearrangement joins TRBV4-1 to TRBJ1-1; tentative D call: TRBD1 (5 bases). Trimming removed 3 bases at V and 7 bases at J, with 27 bases between. The CDR3 spans 18 residues. CDR1 is MGHRA, CDR2 YSYEKL, per germline. This chain's CDR3 is CASSHRQADGHPLHEAFF. The CDR3 region has the DNA TGCGCCAGCAGCCACCGACAAGCGGACGGACATCCCCTTCATGAAGCTTTCTTT.

The chain carries TRBV5-5 and TRBJ2-5, with TRBD1 matching 11 bases. The CDR3 is 20 amino acids. Germline CDR1 SGHKS, CDR2 YYEKEE (reference sequence). V lost 3 bases, J lost 0 bases, and 16 bases stayed unmatched. The CDR3, as DNA: TGTGCCAGCAGCTGCCTCCGGGACAGGGGGTGGCAAAAGTACCAAGAGACCCAGTACTTC. Encoded protein: CASSCLRDRGWQKYQETQYF.